Sequencing of this TCR beta chain was carried out in a study of vaccination and CD4 T cells after COVID-19. Study-wide background: Convalescent patients were SARS-CoV-2 positive by nasal swab PCR; nine mild, one severe. Culture controls were given either a CEFX pool, an HIV-1 Nef pool, or no peptide. Overall study findings and caveats: Spike mono-reactivity was found in 304 of the 307 vaccine-specific clones identified in convalescent patients.

Cultured CD4+ T cells had their DNA profiled by the Oncomine TCR Beta short-read assay. Investigators isolated genomic DNA from cultured CD4+ T cells. TCRdb processed the PCR reads anew with MiXCR; each CDR3 protein has one entry. The data hold 3,000 to 4,000 distinct CDR3 sequences, with approximately 54% observed a single time. Documented treatment: 10-day PBMC culture with coronavirus spike peptide pools or control peptides (ViraFEST assay). As concerns this clonotype: Its antigen is not identified.

Trimming shortened V by 5 bases and J by 5 bases, and 15 bases separated the two germline ends. The CDR3 length is 14 residues. Germline V gene sequence: CDR1 MNHEY, CDR2 SMNVEV (reference sequence). The chain links TRBV27 to TRBJ2-5; tentatively, D is TRBD1 (7 bases). The sequenced material came from CD4+ T cells from blood, cultured in vitro. This receptor was identified in a human donor who had recovered from COVID-19. CDR3 DNA: TGTGCCAGCAGTGGAGGGGGCGCGGGGGAGACCCAGTACTTC. Protein sequence: CASSGGGAGETQYF.